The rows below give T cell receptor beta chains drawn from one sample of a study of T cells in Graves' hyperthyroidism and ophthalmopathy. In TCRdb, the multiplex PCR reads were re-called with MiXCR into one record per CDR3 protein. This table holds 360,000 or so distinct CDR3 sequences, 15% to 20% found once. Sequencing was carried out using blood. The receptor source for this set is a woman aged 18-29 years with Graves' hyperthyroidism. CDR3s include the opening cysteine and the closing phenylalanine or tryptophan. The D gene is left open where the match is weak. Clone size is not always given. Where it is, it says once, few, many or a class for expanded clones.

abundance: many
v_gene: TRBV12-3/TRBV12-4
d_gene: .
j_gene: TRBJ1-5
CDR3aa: CASSRVGARNQPQHF
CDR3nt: TGTGCCAGCAGTCGGGTGGGGGCAAGAAATCAGCCCCAGCATTTT

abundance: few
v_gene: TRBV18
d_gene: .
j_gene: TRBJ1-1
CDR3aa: CASSPNTGGITEAFF
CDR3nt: TGTGCCAGCTCACCAAATACGGGGGGTATCACTGAAGCTTTCTTT

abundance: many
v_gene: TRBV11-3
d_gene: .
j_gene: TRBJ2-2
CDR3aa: CASSLDSGYTGELFF
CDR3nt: TGTGCCAGCAGCTTAGATAGCGGTTACACCGGGGAGCTGTTTTTT

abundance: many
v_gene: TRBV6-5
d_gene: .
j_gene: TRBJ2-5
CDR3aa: CASSYRRGARDQETQYF
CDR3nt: TGTGCCAGCAGTTACAGGCGGGGCGCACGGGACCAAGAGACCCAGTACTTC

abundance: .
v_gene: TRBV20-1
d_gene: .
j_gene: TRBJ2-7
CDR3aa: CSARDAPGTAPYYEQYF
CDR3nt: TGCAGTGCTAGAGATGCCCCGGGAACAGCACCTTACTACGAGCAGTACTTC

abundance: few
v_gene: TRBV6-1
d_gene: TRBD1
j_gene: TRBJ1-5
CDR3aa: CASRSGTGVFQPQHF
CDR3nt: TGTGCCAGCAGATCCGGGACAGGGGTTTTTCAGCCCCAGCATTTT

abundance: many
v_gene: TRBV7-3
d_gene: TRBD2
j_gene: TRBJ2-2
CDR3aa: CASSSGGGNTGELFF
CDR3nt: TGTGCCAGCAGCTCGGGCGGGGGGAACACCGGGGAGCTGTTTTTT

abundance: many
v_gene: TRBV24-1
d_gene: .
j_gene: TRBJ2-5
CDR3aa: CATSSEETQYF
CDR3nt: TGTGCCACCAGTTCAGAAGAGACCCAGTACTTC

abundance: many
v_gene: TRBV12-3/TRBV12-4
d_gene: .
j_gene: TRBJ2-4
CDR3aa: CASSNRQDYNIQYF
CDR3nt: TGTGCCAGCAGTAACCGACAGGATTACAACATTCAGTACTTC

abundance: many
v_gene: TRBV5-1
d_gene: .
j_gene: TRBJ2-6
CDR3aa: CASSLVWGPGANVLTF
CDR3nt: TGCGCCAGCAGCTTGGTTTGGGGTCCCGGGGCCAACGTCCTGACTTTC

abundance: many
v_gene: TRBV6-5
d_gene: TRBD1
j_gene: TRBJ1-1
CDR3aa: CASSWTGSNTEAFF
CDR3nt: TGTGCCAGCAGTTGGACAGGGTCGAACACTGAAGCTTTCTTT

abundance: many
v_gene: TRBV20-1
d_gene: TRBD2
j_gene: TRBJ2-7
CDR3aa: CSARTGSGDYEQYF
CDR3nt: TGCAGTGCTAGAACGGGTAGCGGGGATTACGAGCAGTACTTC

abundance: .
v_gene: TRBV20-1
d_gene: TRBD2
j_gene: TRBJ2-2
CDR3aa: CSARDPGTSGELFF
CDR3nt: TGCAGTGCTAGAGATCCCGGGACTAGCGGGGAGCTGTTTTTT

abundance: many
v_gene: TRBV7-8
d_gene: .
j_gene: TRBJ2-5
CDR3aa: CASSLSSPLGETQYF
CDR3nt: TGTGCCAGCAGCTTAAGTAGCCCGCTCGGTGAGACCCAGTACTTC

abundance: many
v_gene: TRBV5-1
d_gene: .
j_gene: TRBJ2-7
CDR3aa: CASSLDPYRGGSEQYF
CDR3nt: TGCGCCAGCAGCTTGGATCCTTATAGGGGAGGATCCGAGCAGTACTTC

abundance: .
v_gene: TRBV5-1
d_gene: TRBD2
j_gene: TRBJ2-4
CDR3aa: CASSYGLAGADIQYF
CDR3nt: TGCGCCAGCAGCTACGGACTAGCGGGGGCCGACATTCAGTACTTC

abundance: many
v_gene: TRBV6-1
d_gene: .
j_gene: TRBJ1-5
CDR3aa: CASSENRERSNQPQHF
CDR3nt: TGTGCCAGCAGTGAAAACAGGGAGCGGAGCAATCAGCCCCAGCATTTT

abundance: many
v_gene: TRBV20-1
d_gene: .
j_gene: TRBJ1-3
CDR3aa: CSARIRGLDTIYF
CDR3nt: TGCAGTGCCAGGATAAGGGGTCTGGACACCATATATTTT

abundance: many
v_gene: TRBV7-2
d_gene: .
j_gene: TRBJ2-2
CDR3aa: CASSLVGGGLFF
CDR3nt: TGTGCCAGCAGCTTAGTGGGGGGCGGGCTGTTTTTT

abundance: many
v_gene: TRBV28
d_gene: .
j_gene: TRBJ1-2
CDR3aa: CASSLLAAWGGYTF
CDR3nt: TGTGCCAGCAGTTTACTCGCGGCGTGGGGTGGCTACACCTTC